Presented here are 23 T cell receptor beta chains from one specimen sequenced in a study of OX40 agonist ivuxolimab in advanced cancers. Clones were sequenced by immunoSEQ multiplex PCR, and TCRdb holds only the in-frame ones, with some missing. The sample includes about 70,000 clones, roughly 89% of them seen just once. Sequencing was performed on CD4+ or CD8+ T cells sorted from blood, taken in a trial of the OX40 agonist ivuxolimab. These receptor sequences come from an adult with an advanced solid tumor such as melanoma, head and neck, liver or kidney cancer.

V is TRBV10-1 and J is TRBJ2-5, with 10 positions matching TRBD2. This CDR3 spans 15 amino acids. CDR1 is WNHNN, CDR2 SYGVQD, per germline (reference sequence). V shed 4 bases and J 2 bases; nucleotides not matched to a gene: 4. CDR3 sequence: CASSVPAGGQETQYF. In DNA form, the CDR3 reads TGCGCCAGCAGTGTCCCAGCGGGGGGGCAAGAGACCCAGTACTTC.

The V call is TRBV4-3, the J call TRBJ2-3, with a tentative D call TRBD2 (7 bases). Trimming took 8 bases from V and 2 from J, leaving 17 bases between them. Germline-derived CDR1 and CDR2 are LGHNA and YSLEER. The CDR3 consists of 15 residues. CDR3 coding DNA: TGCGCCAGCGCCAAAGGGGGGGGCCCCACAGATACGCAGTATTTT. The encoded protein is CASAKGGGPTDTQYF.

In DNA, the CDR3 is TGTGCCAGCAGCGTTGAAGGTAACACAGATACGCAGTATTTT. It translates to CASSVEGNTDTQYF. The chain is built from TRBV9 and TRBJ2-3, with no clear D. V lost 2 bases to trimming and J lost 2 bases, with 9 bases between them. CDR1 is SGDLS and CDR2 is YYNGEE in the germline V gene. The CDR3 has 14 amino acids.

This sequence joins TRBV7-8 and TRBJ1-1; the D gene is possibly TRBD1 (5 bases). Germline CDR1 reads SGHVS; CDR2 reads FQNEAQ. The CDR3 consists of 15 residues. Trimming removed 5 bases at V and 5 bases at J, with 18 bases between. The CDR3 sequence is CASSPHQGGDTEAFF. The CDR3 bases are TGTGCCAGCAGCCCCCACCAAGGAGGGGATACTGAAGCTTTCTTT.

The CDR3 coding sequence is TGCGCCAGCAGCTTCGGGCGGGGAGGGAGCACAGATACGCAGTATTTT. It encodes CASSFGRGGSTDTQYF. V is TRBV5-1 and J is TRBJ2-3, with 7 nucleotides matching TRBD2. The germline V gene encodes CDR1 SGHRS and CDR2 YFSETQ. The J segment lost 0 bases and the V segment lost 2 bases, leaving 6 bases of the junction unmatched. CDR3 size: 16 residues.

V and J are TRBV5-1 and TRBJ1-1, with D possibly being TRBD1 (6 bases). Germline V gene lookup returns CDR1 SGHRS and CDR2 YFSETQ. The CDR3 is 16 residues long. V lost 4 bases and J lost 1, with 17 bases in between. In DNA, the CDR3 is TGCGCCAGCAGCCAAAAACCCGGGACACCGAACACTGAAGCTTTCTTT. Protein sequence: CASSQKPGTPNTEAFF.

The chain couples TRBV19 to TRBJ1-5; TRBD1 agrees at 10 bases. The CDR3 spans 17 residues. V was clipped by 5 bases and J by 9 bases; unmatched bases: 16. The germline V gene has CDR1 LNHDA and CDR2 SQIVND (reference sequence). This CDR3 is CASSWPSRTGGFSPQHF. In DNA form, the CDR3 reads TGTGCCAGTAGTTGGCCCTCGAGGACAGGGGGATTTTCGCCCCAGCATTTT.

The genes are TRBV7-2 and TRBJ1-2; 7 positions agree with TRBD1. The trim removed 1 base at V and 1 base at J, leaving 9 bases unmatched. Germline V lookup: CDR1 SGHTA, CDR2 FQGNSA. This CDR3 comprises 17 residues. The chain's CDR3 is CASSLDGRQGVNYGYTF. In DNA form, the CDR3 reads TGTGCCAGCAGCTTAGACGGTCGACAGGGAGTTAACTATGGCTACACCTTC.

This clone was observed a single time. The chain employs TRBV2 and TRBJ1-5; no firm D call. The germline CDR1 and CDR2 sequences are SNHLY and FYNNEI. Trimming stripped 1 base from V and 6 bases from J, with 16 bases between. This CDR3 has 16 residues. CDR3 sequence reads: CASSEGLGSIRQPQHF. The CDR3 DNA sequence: TGTGCCAGCAGTGAAGGATTGGGATCGATACGTCAGCCCCAGCATTTT.

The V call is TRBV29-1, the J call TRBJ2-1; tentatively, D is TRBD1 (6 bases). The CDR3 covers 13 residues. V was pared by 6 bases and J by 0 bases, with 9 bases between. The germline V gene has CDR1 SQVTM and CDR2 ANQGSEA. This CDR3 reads CSVGHYSYNEQFF. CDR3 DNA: TGCAGCGTGGGACACTACTCCTACAATGAGCAGTTCTTC.

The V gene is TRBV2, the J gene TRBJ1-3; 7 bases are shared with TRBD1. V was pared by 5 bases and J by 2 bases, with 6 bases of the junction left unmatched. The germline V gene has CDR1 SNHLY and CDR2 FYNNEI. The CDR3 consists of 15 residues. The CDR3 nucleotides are TGTGCCAGCAGTCCTCTACAGGGGCCTGGAAACACCATATATTTT. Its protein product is CASSPLQGPGNTIYF.

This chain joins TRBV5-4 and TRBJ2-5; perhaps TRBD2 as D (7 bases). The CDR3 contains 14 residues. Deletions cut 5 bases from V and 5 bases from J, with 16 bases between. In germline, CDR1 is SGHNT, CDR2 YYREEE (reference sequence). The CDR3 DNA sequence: TGTGCCAGCAGTGGTACGGGGGGCAGGGAGACCCAGTACTTC. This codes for CASSGTGGRETQYF.

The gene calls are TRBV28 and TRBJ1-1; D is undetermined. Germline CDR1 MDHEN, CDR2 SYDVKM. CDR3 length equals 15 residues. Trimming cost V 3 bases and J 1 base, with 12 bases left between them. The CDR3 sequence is CASSFAGRGNTEAFF. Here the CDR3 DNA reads TGTGCCAGCAGTTTTGCTGGACGCGGGAACACTGAAGCTTTCTTT.

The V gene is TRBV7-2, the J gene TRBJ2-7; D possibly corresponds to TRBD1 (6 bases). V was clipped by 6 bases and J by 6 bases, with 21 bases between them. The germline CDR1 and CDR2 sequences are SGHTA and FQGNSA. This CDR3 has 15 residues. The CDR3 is CASSLITGNGGEQYF. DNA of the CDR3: TGTGCCAGCAGTCTTATTACAGGGAACGGTGGCGAGCAGTACTTC.

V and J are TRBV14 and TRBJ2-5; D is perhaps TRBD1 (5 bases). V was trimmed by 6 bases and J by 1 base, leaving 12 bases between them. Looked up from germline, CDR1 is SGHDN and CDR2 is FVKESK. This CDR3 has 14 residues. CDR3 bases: TGTGCCAGCAGTCGCTGGGGCAGCCAAGAGACCCAGTACTTC. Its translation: CASSRWGSQETQYF.

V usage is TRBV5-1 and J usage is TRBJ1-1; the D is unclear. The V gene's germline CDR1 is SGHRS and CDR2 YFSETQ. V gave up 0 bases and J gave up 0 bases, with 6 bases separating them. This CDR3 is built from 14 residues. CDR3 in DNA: TGCGCCAGCAGCTTGGACGTACTGAACACTGAAGCTTTCTTT. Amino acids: CASSLDVLNTEAFF.

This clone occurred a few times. This CDR3 is CASSQRETQYF. The CDR3 DNA sequence: TGTGCCAGCAGCCAGAGAGAGACCCAGTACTTC. This chain uses TRBV5-6 with TRBJ2-5; D gene ambiguous. Trimming removed 4 bases at V and 4 bases at J, with 5 bases between. The CDR3 totals 11 residues. In germline, CDR1 is SGHDT, CDR2 YYEEEE.

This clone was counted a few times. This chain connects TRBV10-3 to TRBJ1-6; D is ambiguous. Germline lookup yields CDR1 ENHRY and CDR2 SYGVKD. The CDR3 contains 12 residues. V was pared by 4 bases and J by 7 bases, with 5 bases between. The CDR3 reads CAISGSNSPLHF. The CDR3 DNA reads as TGTGCCATCAGTGGATCGAATTCACCCCTCCACTTT.

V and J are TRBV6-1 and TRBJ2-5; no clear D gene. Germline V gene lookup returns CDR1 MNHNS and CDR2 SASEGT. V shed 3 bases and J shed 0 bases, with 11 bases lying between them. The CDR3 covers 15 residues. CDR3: CASSDGVTDQETQYF. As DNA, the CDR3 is TGTGCCAGCAGTGATGGTGTTACAGACCAAGAGACCCAGTACTTC.

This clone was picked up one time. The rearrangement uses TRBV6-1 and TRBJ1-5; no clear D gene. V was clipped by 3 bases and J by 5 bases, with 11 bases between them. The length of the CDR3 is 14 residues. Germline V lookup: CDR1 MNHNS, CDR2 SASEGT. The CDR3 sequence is CASSEVRMDQPQHF. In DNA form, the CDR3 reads TGTGCCAGCAGTGAGGTCCGCATGGATCAGCCCCAGCATTTT.

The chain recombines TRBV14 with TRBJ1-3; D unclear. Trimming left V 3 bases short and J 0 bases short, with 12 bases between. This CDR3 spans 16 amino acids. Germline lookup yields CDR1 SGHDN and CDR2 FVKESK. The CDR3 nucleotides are TGTGCCAGCAGCCATCGTTTCGGAAGCTCTGGAAACACCATATATTTT. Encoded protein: CASSHRFGSSGNTIYF.

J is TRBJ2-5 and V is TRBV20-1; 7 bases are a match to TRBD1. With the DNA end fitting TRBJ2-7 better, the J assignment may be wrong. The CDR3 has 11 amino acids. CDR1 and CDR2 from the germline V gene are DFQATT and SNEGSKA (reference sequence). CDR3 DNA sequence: TGCAGCCAAGGGGGCGCCTACGAGCAGTACTTC. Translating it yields CSQGGAYEQYF.

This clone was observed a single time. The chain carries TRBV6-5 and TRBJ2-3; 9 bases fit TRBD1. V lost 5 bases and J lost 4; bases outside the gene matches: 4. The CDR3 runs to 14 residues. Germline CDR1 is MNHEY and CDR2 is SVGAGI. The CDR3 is CASSPRTGADTQYF. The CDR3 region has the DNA TGTGCCAGCAGTCCTCGGACAGGGGCAGATACGCAGTATTTT.